Listed below are T cell receptor beta chains from one sample, sequenced in a study of T cell responses to AZD1222 COVID-19 vaccine. TCRdb keeps only in-frame clones here, not all; method: immunoSEQ multiplex PCR. The table has around 99,000 clones, more than 90% seen once. This material consisted of peripheral blood, taken on day 0 of AZD1222 vaccination. These receptors were taken from an adult in good health. CDR3s include the opening cysteine and the closing phenylalanine or tryptophan. A D gene is named only where the DNA matches it firmly. Clone size is stated in some rows and not others, as once, few, many or a class when expanded.

TRBV2	NA	TRBJ1-4	NA	TGTGCCAGCAGGACGGAAGAAAAACTGTTTTTT	CASRTEEKLFF
TRBV19	NA	TRBJ2-6	NA	TGTGCCAGTCGACAATTTGCTGGGGCCAACGTCCTGACTTTC	CASRQFAGANVLTF
TRBV2	NA	TRBJ2-2	NA	TGTGCCAGCACTCGATACGGGGGCCAATCGAACACCGGGGAGCTGTTTTTT	CASTRYGGQSNTGELFF
TRBV5-4	NA	TRBJ2-1	NA	TGTGCCAGCAGCTTGGTTAGTTACAATGAGCAGTTCTTC	CASSLVSYNEQFF
TRBV3-1/TRBV3-2	TRBD1	TRBJ1-1	NA	TGTGCCAGCAGCCAAGGTCCACAGGGGCGGTCTGAAGCTTTCTTT	CASSQGPQGRSEAFF
TRBV30	NA	TRBJ1-4	NA	TGTGCCTGGATGGATAGGCGGGGGCGTGAAAAACTGTTTTTT	CAWMDRRGREKLFF
TRBV30	TRBD2	TRBJ2-7	NA	TGTGCCTGGAGTCGCGGGGGAGGGGCGACCTACGAGCAGTACTTC	CAWSRGGGATYEQYF
TRBV5-6	TRBD1	TRBJ2-7	NA	TGTGCCAGCAGCTTTTACGGACAGGGAAGGACCTACGAGCAGTACTTC	CASSFYGQGRTYEQYF
TRBV10-2	NA	TRBJ1-6	NA	TGCGCCAGCAGGGACGCTTATAATTCACCCCTCCACTTT	CASRDAYNSPLHF
TRBV20-1	NA	TRBJ2-5	NA	TGCAGTGCTAGAGTTTTGGAGACCCAGTACTTC	CSARVLETQYF
TRBV3-1/TRBV3-2	TRBD1	TRBJ1-5	once	TGTGCCAGCAGCCCTAAACATTTCCGGGACAGGGGGGATCAGCCCCAGCATTTT	CASSPKHFRDRGDQPQHF
TRBV7-2	NA	TRBJ2-2	NA	TGTGCCAGCAGCAAGGGAAGCACCGGGGAGCTGTTTTTT	CASSKGSTGELFF
TRBV9	TRBD1	TRBJ2-5	NA	TGTGCCAGCAGCGTAGGGGACAGCAAAGAGACCCAGTACTTC	CASSVGDSKETQYF
TRBV29-1	NA	TRBJ1-4	NA	TGCAGCGTTGCCGGCCAAAATGAAAAACTGTTTTTT	CSVAGQNEKLFF
TRBV7-9	NA	TRBJ1-1	NA	TGTGCCAGCAGCCCCGGGATTGGGGGCACTGAAGCTTTCTTT	CASSPGIGGTEAFF
TRBV19	NA	TRBJ2-2	NA	TGTGCCAGTAGTATAGACAGGGCTGGGACCGGGGAGCTGTTTTTT	CASSIDRAGTGELFF
TRBV11-2	NA	TRBJ2-2	NA	TGTGCCAGCAGCTCGGAGGTGAACACCGGGGAGCTGTTTTTT	CASSSEVNTGELFF
TRBV18	NA	TRBJ2-4	NA	TGTGCCACCTCCCAAGGGGAGAAAAACATTCAGTACTTC	CATSQGEKNIQYF
TRBV7-8	NA	TRBJ2-1	NA	TGTGCCAGCAGCTTACAGCCAAGAGGGGTCTACAATGAGCAGTTCTTC	CASSLQPRGVYNEQFF
TRBV6-5	TRBD1	TRBJ2-3	NA	TGTGCCAGCGTTACAGGGGGCGCAGATACGCAGTATTTT	CASVTGGADTQYF
TRBV12-3/TRBV12-4	NA	TRBJ2-3	NA	TGTGCCAGCAGTCCGGGTTATACGCAGTATTTT	CASSPGYTQYF
TRBV19	TRBD1	TRBJ1-4	NA	TGTGCCAGTATGCGGGACAGATCTAATGAAAAACTGTTTTTT	CASMRDRSNEKLFF
TRBV9	NA	TRBJ1-3	once	TGTGCCAGCAGCCCAGCCGGGGGGCTGGGTGGAAACACCATATATTTT	CASSPAGGLGGNTIYF
TRBV7-3	TRBD1	TRBJ2-1	NA	TGTGCCAGCAGCTTAAGAGGGACAGATTTTGGGCAGGGCAATGAGCAGTTCTTC	CASSLRGTDFGQGNEQFF
TRBV7-2	NA	TRBJ1-3	NA	TGTGCCAGCAGCTCCTACCAGAACTCTGGAAACACCATATATTTT	CASSSYQNSGNTIYF
TRBV6-5	TRBD2	TRBJ2-2	NA	TGTGCCAGCAGTTTAAGCGGGGGGGAGTTTGGGGAGCTGTTTTTT	CASSLSGGEFGELFF
TRBV6-2/TRBV6-3	NA	TRBJ2-7	NA	TGTGCCAGCAGTTACTTGGGGGGCGAGCAGTACTTC	CASSYLGGEQYF
TRBV6-5	TRBD1	TRBJ1-4	NA	TGTGCCACCCGGAGGGGGCGAGGTGAAAAACTGTTTTTT	CATRRGRGEKLFF
TRBV29-1	NA	TRBJ2-2	once	TGCAGCGTTGGTAACGGGGAGCTGTTTTTT	CSVGNGELFF
TRBV6-5	NA	TRBJ2-2	NA	TGTGCCAGCAGCCTTCGGTGGGGCGGGGAGCTGTTTTTT	CASSLRWGGELFF
TRBV5-1	NA	TRBJ1-4	NA	TGCGCCAGCAGCTTGAATGGTGCCACACGAAATGAAAAACTGTTTTTT	CASSLNGATRNEKLFF
TRBV4-2	NA	TRBJ2-1	NA	TGTGCCAGCAGCCATCTGGGGGTAAGCTCCTACAATGAGCAGTTCTTC	CASSHLGVSSYNEQFF
TRBV5-6	NA	TRBJ1-2	NA	TGTGCCAGCAGCGCGACGGGGAACTATGGCTACACCTTC	CASSATGNYGYTF
TRBV12-3/TRBV12-4	NA	TRBJ2-7	NA	TGTGCCAGCCGGGACATGCTATCCTACGAGCAGTACTTC	CASRDMLSYEQYF
TRBV5-5	NA	TRBJ1-1	NA	TGTGCCAGCAGCAAGGCGGGCACAGTGGACCTTGGCGCTTTCTTT	CASSKAGTVDLGAFF
TRBV6-2/TRBV6-3	TRBD2	TRBJ2-7	NA	TGTGCCAGCAGTGGCGTTGGACTAGCGTTAGCCTACGAGCAGTACTTC	CASSGVGLALAYEQYF
TRBV6-6	NA	TRBJ1-6	NA	TGTGCCAGCAGTTATAGGGGGGAGGGGGCCCTCCACTTT	CASSYRGEGALHF
TRBV2	NA	TRBJ1-1	NA	TGTGCCAGCAGTGCCTTCGGGGGGGCACGACAGAACACTGAAGCTTTCTTT	CASSAFGGARQNTEAFF
TRBV6-2/TRBV6-3	NA	TRBJ2-5	NA	TGTGCCAGCAGTTACTCGAGAGAGACCCAGTACTTC	CASSYSRETQYF
TRBV7-8	TRBD1	TRBJ1-4	NA	TGTGCCAGCAGCTTGACACAGGGGGCAGTTGAAAAACTGTTTTTT	CASSLTQGAVEKLFF
TRBV5-4	TRBD1	TRBJ1-3	NA	TGTGCCAGCAGCTTGGATGCCAGGGGGGCATCTGGAAACACCATATATTTT	CASSLDARGASGNTIYF
TRBV28	NA	TRBJ2-3	NA	TGTGCCAGCAGTTCTATAGCAGACACAGATACGCAGTATTTT	CASSSIADTDTQYF
TRBV6-6	NA	TRBJ1-3	NA	TGTGCCAGCAGCAGGTCCTCTGGAAACACCATATATTTT	CASSRSSGNTIYF
TRBV30	NA	TRBJ1-1	once	TGTGCCTCTTCCCAGCCTACCGCTCTGGACACTGAAGCTTTCTTT	CASSQPTALDTEAFF
TRBV28	TRBD2	TRBJ2-1	few	TGTGCCAGCAGTTTAATTGGACTAGTAGGAAATGAGCAGTTCTTC	CASSLIGLVGNEQFF
TRBV18	NA	TRBJ2-7	NA	TGTGCCAGCTCACCACCCCCGGGACGGAACTACGAGCAGTACTTC	CASSPPPGRNYEQYF
TRBV12-3/TRBV12-4	NA	TRBJ1-5	NA	TGTGCCAGCAGCACAGGGTATCAGCCCCAGCATTTT	CASSTGYQPQHF
TRBV19	NA	TRBJ2-4	NA	TGTGCCAGTAGTACCTTCTCAGGGGGACTAGCCAAAAACATTCAGTACTTC	CASSTFSGGLAKNIQYF
TRBV19	TRBD2	TRBJ2-7	NA	TGTGCCAGTAGTGCCGCAGCGGGGGCCTACGAGCAGTACTTC	CASSAAAGAYEQYF
TRBV5-5	NA	TRBJ1-1	NA	TGTGCCAGCAGCGCTGTACAGCTAAAGAACACTGAAGCTTTCTTT	CASSAVQLKNTEAFF
TRBV6-5	NA	TRBJ2-2	NA	TGTGCCAGCACCCAGGGGAACACCGGGGAGCTGTTTTTT	CASTQGNTGELFF
TRBV5-1	NA	TRBJ1-1	NA	TGCGCCAGCAGCTTGGAGGGAGTCATGAACACTGAAGCTTTCTTT	CASSLEGVMNTEAFF
TRBV5-6	NA	TRBJ1-3	once	TGTGCCAGCAGCCCCACAGCCTCTGGAAACACCATATATTTT	CASSPTASGNTIYF